The 24 T cell receptor beta chains below come from one sample, sequenced in a study of control samples from healthy donors and cancer patients. TCRdb's copy holds only in-frame clones and misses some; the assay was immunoSEQ multiplex PCR. The sample has roughly 130,000 clones, roughly 95% seen once. The sequenced material came from blood. The receptors shown here come from a man aged 25 to 40 in good health.

V gene TRBV5-5 combines with J gene TRBJ1-5; 8 bases are a match to TRBD1. Per germline, CDR1 SGHKS and CDR2 YYEKEE (reference sequence). This CDR3 has 14 residues. After removal of 2 bases from V and 6 bases from J, the junction contained 4 bases not matched to a gene. The CDR3 is CASSLPGGSQPQHF. CDR3 sequence (DNA): TGTGCCAGCAGCTTACCAGGGGGCAGTCAGCCCCAGCATTTT.

CDR3 in DNA: TGTGCCAGTAGGTCCAAAGAGACAACATATACCTGGGAGGCTAATCAGCCCCAGCATTTT. Protein product: CASRSKETTYTWEANQPQHF. The genes are TRBV19 and TRBJ1-5, with D unclear. V gave up 6 bases and J gave up 4 bases, with 31 bases separating them. CDR3 length equals 20 residues. CDR1 is LNHDA and CDR2 is SQIVND in the germline V gene (reference sequence).

This sequence joins TRBV27 and TRBJ1-3, with D unresolved. CDR1 is MNHEY, CDR2 SMNVEV, per germline (reference sequence). The CDR3 consists of 16 residues. V gave up 6 bases and J gave up 2 bases, with 17 bases separating them. The CDR3 here is CASSAAQVGTGNTIYF. As DNA, the CDR3 is TGTGCCAGCAGCGCCGCCCAGGTAGGTACTGGAAACACCATATATTTT.

The V gene is TRBV5-1, the J gene TRBJ2-1, with a weak D call TRBD1 (5 bases). V was clipped by 3 bases and J by 2 bases, with 6 bases between them. This CDR3 comprises 13 residues. Germline-derived CDR1 and CDR2 are SGHRS and YFSETQ. The CDR3: CASSSDTYNEQFF. DNA for the CDR3: TGCGCCAGCAGCTCGGACACCTACAATGAGCAGTTCTTC.

The chain is built from TRBV6-2 or TRBV6-3 and TRBJ1-5, with a tentative D call TRBD1 (5 bases). With 2 bases removed from V and 6 bases from J, the gap between germline ends came to 8 bases. The CDR3 length is 13 residues. The germline CDR1 and CDR2 sequences are MNHEY and SVGEGT. The CDR3 protein is CASSYPGGQPQHF. The CDR3 nucleotides read TGTGCCAGCAGTTACCCCGGGGGTCAGCCCCAGCATTTT.

For this clone: This sample includes further DNA sequences coding for the same CDR3. The chain employs TRBV5-1 and TRBJ1-1; D gene uncertain. V was shortened by 1 base and J by 3 bases, with 7 bases between the two germline ends. CDR1 is SGHRS and CDR2 is YFSETQ in the germline V gene. The CDR3 is 13 amino acids. CDR3 nucleotide sequence: TGCGCCAGCAGCTTGACCTCGGACACTGAAGCTTTCTTT. Residues: CASSLTSDTEAFF.

The CDR3 sequence is CASSPGQGARDGELFF. In DNA form, the CDR3 reads TGTGCCAGTAGTCCGGGACAGGGGGCGCGTGACGGGGAGCTGTTTTTT. The V and J genes are TRBV19 and TRBJ2-2; 12 nucleotides agree with TRBD1. The V and J ends lost 5 bases and 7 bases, in that order; junction bases with no gene match: 8. This CDR3 is built from 16 residues. Germline values: CDR1 LNHDA, CDR2 SQIVND (reference sequence).

The chain is built from TRBV10-1 and TRBJ1-1; D not certain. V lost 4 bases and J lost 4, with 10 bases in between. The germline V gene encodes CDR1 WNHNN and CDR2 SYGVQD (reference sequence). The CDR3 covers 13 residues. The CDR3 DNA follows: TGCGCCAGCAGTGGTGGGGTAGGCACTGAAGCTTTCTTT. Amino acid sequence: CASSGGVGTEAFF.

V usage is TRBV9 and J usage is TRBJ2-7; 10 bases are shared with TRBD2. CDR3 length: 16 amino acids. The V gene end was trimmed by 0 bases and the J gene end by 5 bases; junction bases not matched to a gene: 8. Per the germline V gene, CDR1 is SGDLS and CDR2 is YYNGEE. In DNA, the CDR3 is TGTGCCAGCAGCGTAGGGCTAGCGGGGGCACGGGACGAGCAGTACTTC. The encoded protein is CASSVGLAGARDEQYF.

This rearrangement joins TRBV30 to TRBJ1-4, with TRBD1 as a possible D gene (6 bases). With 3 bases removed from V and 10 bases from J, the gap between germline ends came to 9 bases. Germline V gives CDR1 GTSNPN, CDR2 SVGIG (reference sequence). This CDR3 is built from 11 residues. DNA of the CDR3: TGTGCCTGGAGAACAGGGCCAAAACTGTTTTTT. Protein product: CAWRTGPKLFF.

The chain uses TRBV28 and TRBJ1-2, with 7 bases matching TRBD1. V shed 5 bases and J 8 bases; nucleotides not matched to a gene: 11. Germline CDR1 and CDR2: MDHEN and SYDVKM. The CDR3 loop spans 14 amino acids. CDR3 DNA: TGTGCCAGCAGTGTCCCCGGGACAGTTATGGGCTACACCTTC. Translating gives CASSVPGTVMGYTF.

The chain employs TRBV5-1 and TRBJ1-1; possibly TRBD1 for D (5 bases). This CDR3 region has 16 residues. Between the trimmed V and J ends, which lost 4 bases and 3 bases, there was a span of 19 bases. The V gene's germline CDR1 is SGHRS and CDR2 YFSETQ. CDR3 DNA sequence: TGCGCCAGCAGCAGCCCTACAGGTTCCTCGGACACTGAAGCTTTCTTT. Protein: CASSSPTGSSDTEAFF.

The V gene is TRBV9, the J gene TRBJ1-5; weak D call: TRBD1 (5 bases). The germline V and J ends were trimmed by 4 bases and 3 bases, with 11 bases remaining between them. CDR3 length: 14 residues. Germline assignment: CDR1 SGDLS and CDR2 YYNGEE. CDR3 sequence reads: CASSPRGDNQPQHF. In DNA, the CDR3 is TGTGCCAGCAGCCCGAGAGGGGACAATCAGCCCCAGCATTTT.

This chain links TRBV12-3 or TRBV12-4 with TRBJ1-2; D uncertain. The V end was cut by 6 bases, the J end by 1 base, with 9 bases between. CDR3 length equals 13 residues. This CDR3 reads CASRDSNNYGYTF. CDR3 bases: TGTGCCAGCAGGGACTCTAATAACTATGGCTACACCTTC.

DNA of the CDR3: TGTGCCAGCAGCCGGGACACCCCCTACAATGAGCAGTTCTTC. As protein: CASSRDTPYNEQFF. The gene calls are TRBV9 and TRBJ2-1; a possible D gene is TRBD1 (6 bases). Germline V CDR1 and CDR2: SGDLS, YYNGEE. This CDR3 comprises 14 residues. The V and J ends lost 4 bases and 2 bases respectively, with 10 bases between them. Full variable domain (missing parts from reference TRBV9 and TRBJ2-1): DSGVTQTPKHLITATGQRVTLRCSPRSGDLSVYWYQQSLDQGLQFLIQYYNGEERAKGNILERFSAQQFPDLHSELNLSSLELGDSALYFCASSRDTPYNEQFFGPGTRLTVL.

Only one count was recorded for this clone. This chain joins TRBV30 and TRBJ1-2; D call uncertain. In germline, CDR1 is GTSNPN, CDR2 SVGIG (reference sequence). The V gene lost 8 bases and the J gene lost 0 bases, with 13 bases spanning the gap. CDR3 size: 13 residues. CDR3 loop: CAGQKGANYGYTF. CDR3 in DNA: TGTGCCGGCCAAAAGGGAGCTAACTATGGCTACACCTTC.

Details on this clone: This CDR3 is also generated by other DNA sequences in the sample. The rearrangement joins TRBV27 to TRBJ1-5; tentative D call: TRBD1 (6 bases). Germline V gives CDR1 MNHEY, CDR2 SMNVEV (reference sequence). The CDR3 runs 14 residues. Trimming pared 5 bases from V and 4 bases from J, leaving 12 bases between. The CDR3 spells CASSLQGGNQPQHF. In DNA form, the CDR3 reads TGTGCCAGCAGTCTACAGGGTGGGAATCAGCCCCAGCATTTT.

The chain has TRBV7-9 and TRBJ2-5; TRBD2 matches at 9 bases. V was clipped by 5 bases and J by 0 bases; unmatched bases: 10. Germline V gene lookup returns CDR1 SEHNR and CDR2 FQNEAQ (reference sequence). The CDR3 runs to 17 residues. CDR3 coding DNA: TGTGCCAGCAGCGGAGCCGTGGCGGGGGGGAACCAAGAGACCCAGTACTTC. It encodes CASSGAVAGGNQETQYF.

The V gene is TRBV5-1, the J gene TRBJ1-1; D is uncertain. With 0 bases removed from V and 6 bases from J, the gap between germline ends came to 12 bases. This CDR3 is 14 amino acids long. Germline lookup yields CDR1 SGHRS and CDR2 YFSETQ. In nucleotides, the CDR3 is TGCGCCAGCAGCTTGGAGTCGCCTGGGGCTGAAGCTTTCTTT. It codes for CASSLESPGAEAFF.

This clone was seen only once. This sequence joins TRBV27 and TRBJ1-6; weak D call: TRBD1 (5 bases). V lost 2 bases to trimming and J lost 9 bases, with 5 bases between them. The CDR3 runs to 12 residues. Germline V lookup: CDR1 MNHEY, CDR2 SMNVEV (reference sequence). The CDR3 spells CASSLRGSPLHF. CDR3 sequence (DNA): TGTGCCAGCAGTTTAAGGGGTTCACCCCTCCACTTT.

This chain joins TRBV3-1 (or the pseudogene TRBV3-2) and TRBJ2-5, with 7 bases lining up with TRBD1. With 4 bases clipped from V and 3 bases from J, the junction kept 2 bases outside the gene matches. This CDR3 is built from 13 residues. Germline assignment: CDR1 LGHDT and CDR2 YNNKEL (reference sequence). The CDR3, as DNA: TGTGCCAGCAGCCGACAGGGTGAAGAGACCCAGTACTTC. It codes for CASSRQGEETQYF.

The chain carries TRBV6-5 and TRBJ2-7, with D hard to call. Germline V CDR1 and CDR2: MNHEY, SVGAGI. The CDR3 has 11 amino acids. The germline V and J ends were trimmed by 2 bases and 6 bases, with 5 bases remaining between them. CDR3 DNA: TGTGCCAGCAGTTACAAGGGCGAGCAGTACTTC. Amino acids: CASSYKGEQYF.

The genes are TRBV3-1 (or the pseudogene TRBV3-2) and TRBJ2-3, with D perhaps matching TRBD2 (6 bases). V was pared by 1 base and J by 1 base, with 6 bases between. This CDR3 contains 14 residues. Per the germline V gene, CDR1 is LGHDT and CDR2 is YNNKEL (reference sequence). CDR3 in DNA: TGTGCCAGCAGCCAAGGCGGGGGCACAGATACGCAGTATTTT. It translates to CASSQGGGTDTQYF.

In its sample, this clone was seen once. The V gene is TRBV7-2, the J gene TRBJ1-1; TRBD1 aligns across 7 bases. The CDR3 length is 14 residues. CDR1 is SGHTA, CDR2 FQGNSA, per germline. The V segment lost 5 bases and the J segment 7 bases; nucleotides outside the gene matches: 10. The CDR3 coding sequence is TGTGCCAGCAGCCCGGACAGGCCATACCGTGAAGCTTTCTTT. Its translation: CASSPDRPYREAFF.